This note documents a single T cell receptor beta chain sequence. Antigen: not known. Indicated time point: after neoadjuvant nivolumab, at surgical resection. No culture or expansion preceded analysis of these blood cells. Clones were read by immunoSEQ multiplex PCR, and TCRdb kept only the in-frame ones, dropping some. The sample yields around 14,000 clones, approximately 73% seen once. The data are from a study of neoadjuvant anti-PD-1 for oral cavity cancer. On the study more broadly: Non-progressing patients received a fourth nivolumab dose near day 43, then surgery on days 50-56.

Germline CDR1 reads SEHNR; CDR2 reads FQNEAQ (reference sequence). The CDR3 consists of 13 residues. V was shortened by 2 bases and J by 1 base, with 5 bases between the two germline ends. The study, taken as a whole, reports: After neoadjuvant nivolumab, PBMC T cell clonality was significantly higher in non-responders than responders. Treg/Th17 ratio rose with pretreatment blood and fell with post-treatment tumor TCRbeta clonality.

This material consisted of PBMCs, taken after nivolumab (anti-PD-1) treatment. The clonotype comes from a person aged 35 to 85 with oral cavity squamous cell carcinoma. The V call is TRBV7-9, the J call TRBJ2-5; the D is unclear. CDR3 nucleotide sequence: TGTGCCAGCAGCTTACCACCCCAAGAGACCCAGTACTTC. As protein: CASSLPPQETQYF.